Reported below is one T cell receptor (beta chain). Its antigen is undetermined. Assay: immunoSEQ multiplex PCR; the TCRdb copy retains only in-frame clones and omits some. In the table there are 70,000 to 75,000 clones, about 94% of which are singletons. CDR1 is WSHSY and CDR2 is SAAADI in the germline V gene. The CDR3 is 19 residues long. V trimming: 2 bases; J trimming: 0 bases; junction bases outside the gene matches: 13. The sample belongs to a study of cytomegalovirus exposure and HLA in healthy donors. Regarding the study as a whole: In vitro assays verified that a few CMV-associated chains recognized CMV antigens specifically.

The donors were in the roughly 120-subject validation cohort, distinct from the approximately 700-subject first cohort. This receptor was obtained from a man younger than 35 in good health and CMV-seropositive. What was sequenced was PBMCs. The V gene is TRBV10-2, the J gene TRBJ1-5, with 7 bases fitting TRBD1. The chain's CDR3 is CASSEPTGRQGSSNQPQHF. DNA of the CDR3: TGCGCCAGCAGTGAGCCCACCGGCCGACAGGGTTCTAGCAATCAGCCCCAGCATTTT.